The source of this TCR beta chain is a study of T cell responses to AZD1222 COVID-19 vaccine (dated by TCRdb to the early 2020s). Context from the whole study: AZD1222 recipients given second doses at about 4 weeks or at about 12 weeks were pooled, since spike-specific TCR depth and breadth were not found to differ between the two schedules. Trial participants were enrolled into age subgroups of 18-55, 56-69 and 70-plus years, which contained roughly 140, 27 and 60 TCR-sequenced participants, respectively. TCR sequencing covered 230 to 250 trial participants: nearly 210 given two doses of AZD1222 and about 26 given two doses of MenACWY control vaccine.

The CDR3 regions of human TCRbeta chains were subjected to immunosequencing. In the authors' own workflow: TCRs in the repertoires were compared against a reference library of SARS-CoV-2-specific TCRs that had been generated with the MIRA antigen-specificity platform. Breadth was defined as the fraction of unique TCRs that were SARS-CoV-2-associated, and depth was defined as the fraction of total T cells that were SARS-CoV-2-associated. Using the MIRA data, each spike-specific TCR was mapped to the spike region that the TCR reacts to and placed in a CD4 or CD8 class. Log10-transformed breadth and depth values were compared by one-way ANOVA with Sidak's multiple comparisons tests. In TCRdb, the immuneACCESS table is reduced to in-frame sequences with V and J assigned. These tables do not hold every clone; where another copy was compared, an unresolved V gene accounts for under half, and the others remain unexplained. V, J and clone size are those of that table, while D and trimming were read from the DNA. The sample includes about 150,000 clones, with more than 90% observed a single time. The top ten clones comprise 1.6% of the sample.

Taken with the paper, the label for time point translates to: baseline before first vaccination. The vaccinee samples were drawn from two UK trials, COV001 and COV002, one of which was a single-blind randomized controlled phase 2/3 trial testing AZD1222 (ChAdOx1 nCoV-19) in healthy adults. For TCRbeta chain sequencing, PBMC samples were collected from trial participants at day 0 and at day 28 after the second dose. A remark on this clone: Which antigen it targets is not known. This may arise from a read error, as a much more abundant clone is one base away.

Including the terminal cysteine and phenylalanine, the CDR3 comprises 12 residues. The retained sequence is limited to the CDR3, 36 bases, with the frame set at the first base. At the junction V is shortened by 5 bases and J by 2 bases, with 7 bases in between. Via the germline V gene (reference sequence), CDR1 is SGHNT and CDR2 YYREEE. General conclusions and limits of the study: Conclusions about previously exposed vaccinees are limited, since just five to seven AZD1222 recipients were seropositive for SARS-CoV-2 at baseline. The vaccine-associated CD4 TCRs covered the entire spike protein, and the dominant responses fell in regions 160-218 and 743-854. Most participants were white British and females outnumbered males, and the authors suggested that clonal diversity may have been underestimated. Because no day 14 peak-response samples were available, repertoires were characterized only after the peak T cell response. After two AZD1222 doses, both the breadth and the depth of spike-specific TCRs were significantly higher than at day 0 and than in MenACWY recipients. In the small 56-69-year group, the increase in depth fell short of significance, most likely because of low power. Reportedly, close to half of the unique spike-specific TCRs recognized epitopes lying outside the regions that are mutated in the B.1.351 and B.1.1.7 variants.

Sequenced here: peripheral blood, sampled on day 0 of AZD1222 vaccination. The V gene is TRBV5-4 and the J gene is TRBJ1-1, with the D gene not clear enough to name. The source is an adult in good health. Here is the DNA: TGTGCCAGCAGTCGACACAACACTGAAGCTTTCTTT. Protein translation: CASSRHNTEAFF.